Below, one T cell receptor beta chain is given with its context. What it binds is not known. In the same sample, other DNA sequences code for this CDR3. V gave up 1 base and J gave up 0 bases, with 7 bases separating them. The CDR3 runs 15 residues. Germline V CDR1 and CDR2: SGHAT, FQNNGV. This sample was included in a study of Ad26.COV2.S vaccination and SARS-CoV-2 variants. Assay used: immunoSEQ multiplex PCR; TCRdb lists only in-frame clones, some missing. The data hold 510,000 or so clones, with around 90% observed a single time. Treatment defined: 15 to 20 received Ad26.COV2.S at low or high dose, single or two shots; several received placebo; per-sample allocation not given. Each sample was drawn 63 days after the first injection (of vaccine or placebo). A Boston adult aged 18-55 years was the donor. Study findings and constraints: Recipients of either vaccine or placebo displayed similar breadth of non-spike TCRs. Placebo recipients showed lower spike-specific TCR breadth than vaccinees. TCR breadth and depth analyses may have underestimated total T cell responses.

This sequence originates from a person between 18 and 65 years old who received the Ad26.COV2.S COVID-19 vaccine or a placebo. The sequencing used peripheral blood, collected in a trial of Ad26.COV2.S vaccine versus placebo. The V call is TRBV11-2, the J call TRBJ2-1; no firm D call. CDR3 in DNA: TGTGCCAGCAGCTTAGGGGCCGGCTCCTACAATGAGCAGTTCTTC. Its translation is CASSLGAGSYNEQFF.